This T cell receptor (beta chain) appears in the sequencing data of a study of blood T cell repertoires in COVID-19. The wider study: Sources were T cells, B-cell-depleted T cells, or PBMCs; the material itself was cDNA or gDNA.

Libraries were prepared by immunoSEQ multiplex PCR; TCRdb keeps only in-frame clonotypes and omits some of them. This sample has 150,000 to 200,000 clones, with 75% to 90% found just once. The CDR3 runs to 15 residues. Germline V gene sequence: CDR1 LGHDT, CDR2 YNNKEL (reference sequence). V dropped 4 bases and J dropped 9; count of bases not matched to a gene: 7. The receptor's source is a human donor with acute or convalescent COVID-19. The donor label of this sample is uncertain. The sample was peripheral blood. The chain recombines TRBV3-1 (or the pseudogene TRBV3-2) with TRBJ2-2; 11 positions agree with TRBD1. The chain's CDR3 is CASSLRTGGRRELFF. Written as DNA, the CDR3 is TGTGCCAGCAGCCTAAGGACAGGGGGCCGTCGGGAGCTGTTTTTT.